This entry describes one TCR beta chain. Its antigen is not identified. Germline V gene data show CDR1 as SGDLS and CDR2 as YYNGEE. The CDR3 runs 15 residues. Trimming took off 3 bases at V and 4 bases at J, with 14 bases between the two ends. Splitting of each subset's genomic DNA was done evenly across several immunoSEQ plates. Under the authors' procedure: For the immunoSEQ data, sequences were junction-only without quality scores, so filtering differed. Clones were read by immunoSEQ multiplex PCR, and TCRdb kept only the in-frame ones, dropping some. D and trimming come from the DNA, and the V and J calls and clone size come from that table. The sample lists 760,000 or so clones, 90% to 98% seen once, with over 0.2% in the top ten. This sample stems from a study of shared clonotypes between healthy human individuals. Naive CD8 cells lacked CD45RO, underwent positive selection for CCR7 and left out terminally differentiated effector memory CD45RA+ cells.

Study observations and caveats: Few donors restricted represented genetic and exposure-history diversity. The sole specimen, blood, was sampled, and tissue repertoires likely differ.

The gene calls are TRBV9 and TRBJ1-3, with D maybe TRBD1 (5 bases). The source of this sequence is a young man in good health. The specimen sequenced was naive CD8+ T cells sorted from blood. The CDR3 nucleotides read TGTGCCAGCAGCGCCTCCGGGACGGCAGGAAACACCATATATTTT. Translation: CASSASGTAGNTIYF.